This T cell receptor beta chain was observed in a study of OX40 agonist ivuxolimab in advanced cancers. Study summary: Dose-escalation patients suffered from hepatocellular carcinoma, melanoma, renal cell or head and neck cancer. Findings and limits, study-wide: Clonal expansion was seen in CD4+ and CD8+ blood T cells by week 6 at 0.1 to 3.0 mg/kg. Antigen specificity remained undetermined for the expanded peripheral T cells. Among the least clonally expanded were partial responders at 0.1-3.0 mg/kg.

Details on this clone: The antigen is not known.

The CDR3 runs 15 residues. V lost 1 base and J 4 bases, leaving 10 bases between the germline ends. Germline CDR1 MNHNS, CDR2 SASEGT. Sequencing was performed with immunoSEQ multiplex PCR; in TCRdb, only in-frame clones are kept and a portion is missing. The sample lists 15,000 to 20,000 clones; about 81% were seen once. Sequencing used CD4+ or CD8+ T cells sorted from blood, obtained in a trial of the OX40 agonist ivuxolimab. The sequence derives from an adult with an advanced solid tumor such as melanoma, head and neck, liver or kidney cancer. The chain is built from TRBV6-1 and TRBJ2-2; weak D call: TRBD2 (6 bases). CDR3 amino acids: CASSEGGRLTGELFF. The CDR3 nucleotides are TGTGCCAGCAGTGAAGGGGGGAGGCTCACCGGGGAGCTGTTTTTT.